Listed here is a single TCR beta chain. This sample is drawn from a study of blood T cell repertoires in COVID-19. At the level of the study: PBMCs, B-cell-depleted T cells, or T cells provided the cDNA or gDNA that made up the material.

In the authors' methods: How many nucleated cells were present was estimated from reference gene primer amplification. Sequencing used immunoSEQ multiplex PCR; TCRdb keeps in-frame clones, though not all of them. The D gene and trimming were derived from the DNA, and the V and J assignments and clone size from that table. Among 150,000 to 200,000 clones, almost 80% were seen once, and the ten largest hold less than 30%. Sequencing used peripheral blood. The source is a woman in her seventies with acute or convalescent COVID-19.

As DNA, the CDR3 is TGTGCCAGCAGCTTCGGGGGAGGGGTAGGAGAGACCCAGTACTTC. Translated, it gives CASSFGGGVGETQYF. V and J are TRBV7-2 and TRBJ2-5, with 7 positions matching TRBD2. Losses at the gene ends were 3 bases for V and 4 bases for J; bases not matched to a gene: 8. Germline CDR1 and CDR2: SGHTA and FQGNSA. CDR3 length: 15 amino acids.